Listed below are T cell receptor beta chains from one sample, sequenced in a study of Graves' ophthalmopathy and Graves' hyperthyroidism. A single record per CDR3 protein comes from TCRdb applying MiXCR to the multiplex PCR reads. The sample holds a few hundred thousand distinct CDR3 sequences, less than 20% seen once. The sample was peripheral blood. The source of these receptors is a young woman with stable Graves' hyperthyroidism. Each CDR3 is given without its conserved first and last residue.

v_call,cdr3_aa
TRBV5-1,ASSLDRTTLYGYT
TRBV20-1,SARVGTNYEQY
TRBV20-1,SARGSGGLQETQY
TRBV12-3/TRBV12-4,ASGTAGNTIY
TRBV20-1,SAGQTSTGELF
TRBV19,ASSIAGAYGYT
TRBV6-1,ASRGTGGHGYT
TRBV6-9,ASSSFPRTSPLH
TRBV6-4,ASSPGQGENQPQH
TRBV5-8,ASGSGVGDSYGHT
TRBV2,ASSDGRGYSGANVLT
TRBV6-1,ASRPPGGANTGELF
TRBV5-1,ASSFTGDEQY
TRBV19,ASSSLLGSEQY
TRBV19,ASRGQGNHPQH
TRBV5-1,DSSPSGLIETQY
TRBV11-2,ASLRSGGLGELF
TRBV7-2,ASSLVPSLYGYT
TRBV12-3/TRBV12-4,ASTQAGPTYEQY
TRBV12-3/TRBV12-4,ASSAGTGLSSPLH
TRBV5-1,ACSTGDTGELF
TRBV25-1,ASREGGSPLH
TRBV29-1,SVERVGSYEQY
TRBV2,ASSDPHRGPQETQY
TRBV6-1,ASRKSGGGESNQPQH
TRBV7-9,ASRRTEGDGTEAF
TRBV6-2/TRBV6-3,ASSYPDEQY
TRBV20-1,SANRRNSNQPQH
TRBV19,ASSSGGQGASYEQY
TRBV12-3/TRBV12-4,ASSFGQGAFGYT
TRBV5-1,ASSLQGATVNTEAF